Below are 17 T cell receptor beta chains sequenced from a single sample in a study of shared clonotypes between healthy human individuals. Using immunoSEQ multiplex PCR, the repertoire was profiled, and TCRdb retains in-frame clones only, with some absent. The table has around 330,000 clones, around 74% seen once; the top ten hold 10%. Material: memory CD4+ T cells sorted from blood. This sample's subset: CD45RA-negative fraction. These receptors came from a man under 40 in good health.

The chain uses TRBV29-1 and TRBJ1-5; 7 bases are shared with TRBD1. This CDR3 has 13 amino acids. After removal of 4 bases from V and 5 bases from J, the junction contained 5 bases not matched to a gene. Germline-derived CDR1 and CDR2 are SQVTM and ANQGSEA. The CDR3 protein is CSVGTGSHQPQHF. The CDR3 DNA reads TGCAGCGTTGGGACAGGAAGCCATCAGCCCCAGCATTTT.

The chain couples TRBV10-3 to TRBJ2-1; 10 bases are shared with TRBD1. The CDR3 has 16 amino acids. V lost 6 bases to trimming and J lost 5 bases; unmatched junction nucleotides: 10. The V gene's germline CDR1 is ENHRY and CDR2 SYGVKD. CDR3 nucleotides: TGTGCCATCAGAGACACCGGACAGGGGGGCGACAATGAGCAGTTCTTC. This gives the protein CAIRDTGQGGDNEQFF.

V usage is TRBV5-6 and J usage is TRBJ2-1; D not certain. Per germline, CDR1 SGHDT and CDR2 YYEEEE. The CDR3 contains 14 residues. V lost 1 base, J lost 2 bases, and 7 bases lay in between. CDR3 sequence (DNA): TGTGCCAGCAGCTTGCGAGGCCCCTACAATGAGCAGTTCTTC. It yields the protein CASSLRGPYNEQFF. The full variable domain, in which reference TRBV5-6 and TRBJ2-1 provide the parts outside the CDR3, is DAGVTQSPTHLIKTRGQQVTLRCSPKSGHDTVSWYQQALGQGPQFIFQYYEEEERQRGNFPDRFSGHQFPNYSSELNVNALLLGDSALYLCASSLRGPYNEQFFGPGTRLTVL.

The chain's CDR3 is CALRVSYEQYF. The CDR3 bases are TGTGCCTTAAGAGTCTCCTACGAGCAGTACTTC. This chain uses TRBV30 with TRBJ2-7; no definite D call. CDR1 GTSNPN and CDR2 SVGIG come from the germline V gene (reference sequence). V was trimmed by 7 bases and J by 0 bases, leaving 7 bases between them. This CDR3 is 11 amino acids long.

V and J are TRBV6-5 and TRBJ1-4; D is unclear. The CDR3 covers 15 residues. Germline assignment: CDR1 MNHEY and CDR2 SVGAGI. Trimming removed 0 bases at V and 13 bases at J, with 18 bases between. CDR3 residues: CASSYSPTSAKGLFF. CDR3 DNA: TGTGCCAGCAGTTACTCCCCTACCTCAGCGAAGGGACTGTTTTTT.

The chain couples TRBV15 to TRBJ2-3; D remains ambiguous. Germline values: CDR1 LNHNV, CDR2 YYDKDF (reference sequence). This CDR3 spans 14 amino acids. Trimming removed 0 bases at V and 10 bases at J, with 14 bases between. CDR3 region: CATSRDLLTSAQYF. DNA of the CDR3: TGTGCCACCAGCAGAGATTTATTGACTTCCGCGCAGTATTTT.

This clone was detected only once. V is TRBV6-5 and J is TRBJ2-3; TRBD1 aligns across 7 bases. Germline-derived CDR1 and CDR2 are MNHEY and SVGAGI. Unmatched junction bases numbered 8, after V lost 10 bases and J lost 1 base. The CDR3 runs to 14 residues. The CDR3 nucleotides are TGTGCCACCCGGTGGGACAGCCGCACAGATACGCAGTATTTT. As protein: CATRWDSRTDTQYF.

This clone was seen a single time. V and J are TRBV5-4 and TRBJ2-5; 9 nucleotides align to TRBD2. V lost 2 bases to trimming and J lost 7 bases; unmatched junction nucleotides: 12. Germline-derived CDR1 and CDR2 are SGHNT and YYREEE (reference sequence). CDR3 length equals 16 residues. The CDR3 DNA follows: TGTGCCAGCAGCTTCGGTGGCGGGAGGGCCTTGGGGACCCAGTACTTC. Its translation: CASSFGGGRALGTQYF.

The chain joins TRBV10-1 to TRBJ2-7; 11 positions match TRBD2. CDR3 length: 14 residues. The V gene's germline CDR1 is WNHNN and CDR2 SYGVQD (reference sequence). Losses at the gene ends were 5 bases for V and 4 bases for J; bases not matched to a gene: 4. In DNA form, the CDR3 reads TGCGCCAGCAGTCCGACTAGCGGGAAATACGAGCAGTACTTC. Protein product: CASSPTSGKYEQYF.

The chain joins TRBV5-1 to TRBJ2-3; unclear D gene. CDR1 and CDR2 from the germline V gene are SGHRS and YFSETQ. The CDR3 runs to 13 residues. Trimming left V 1 base short and J 3 bases short, with 6 bases between. In DNA form, the CDR3 reads TGCGCCAGCAGCTTGTATTGGACAGATACGCAGTATTTT. Protein: CASSLYWTDTQYF.

This clone appeared once. CDR3 amino acids: CASMWSSGANVLTF. The DNA of the CDR3 is TGTGCCAGCATGTGGTCCTCTGGGGCCAACGTCCTGACTTTC. The V and J genes are TRBV28 and TRBJ2-6; D not certain. This CDR3 has 14 residues. Germline loops: CDR1 MDHEN, CDR2 SYDVKM. The V gene lost 7 bases and the J gene lost 0 bases, with 7 bases spanning the gap.

The chain employs TRBV7-2 and TRBJ2-7, with 10 bases matching TRBD2. The V gene end was trimmed by 4 bases and the J gene end by 6 bases; junction bases not matched to a gene: 6. The CDR3 has 14 residues. Germline V lookup: CDR1 SGHTA, CDR2 FQGNSA. The CDR3 loop reads CASSSSSGSREQYF. CDR3 bases: TGTGCCAGCAGCTCTTCTAGCGGGAGTCGCGAGCAGTACTTC.

The V call is TRBV6-6, the J call TRBJ2-7, with TRBD1 matching over 7 bases. CDR3 length: 14 residues. V trimming: 6 bases; J trimming: 4 bases; junction bases outside the gene matches: 9. Germline V gives CDR1 MNHNY, CDR2 SVGAGI (reference sequence). The chain's CDR3 is CASSDSGTEYEQYF. Here the CDR3 DNA reads TGTGCCAGCAGCGACTCCGGGACAGAATACGAGCAGTACTTC.

The chain is built from TRBV5-1 and TRBJ1-4; tentative D call: TRBD1 (6 bases). The V gene's germline CDR1 is SGHRS and CDR2 YFSETQ. The CDR3 extends over 14 amino acids. The V and J ends lost 3 bases and 6 bases respectively, with 12 bases between them. The CDR3 here is CASSSHRQDEKLFF. CDR3 DNA sequence: TGCGCCAGCAGCTCCCATCGACAGGATGAAAAACTGTTTTTT.

The chain carries TRBV7-8 and TRBJ2-1, with D hard to call. Germline lookup yields CDR1 SGHVS and CDR2 FQNEAQ. The CDR3 runs to 13 residues. The V end was cut by 6 bases, the J end by 0 bases, with 6 bases between. As DNA, the CDR3 is TGTGCCAGCAGTATAAGCTCCTACAATGAGCAGTTCTTC. Translating gives CASSISSYNEQFF.

The rearrangement joins TRBV5-4 to TRBJ1-2, with 8 positions matching TRBD1. Germline V gives CDR1 SGHNT, CDR2 YYREEE (reference sequence). This CDR3 has 14 amino acids. J gave up 4 bases and V 3 bases, and 5 bases lay outside the gene matches. CDR3 sequence: CASSSGTGPYGYTF. The CDR3 region has the DNA TGTGCCAGCAGCTCCGGGACAGGACCCTATGGCTACACCTTC.

V is TRBV10-1 and J is TRBJ2-7; perhaps D is TRBD1 or TRBD2 (5 bases each). V lost 8 bases to trimming and J lost 1 base, with 15 bases between them. CDR3 length: 14 amino acids. CDR1 is WNHNN and CDR2 is SYGVQD in the germline V gene (reference sequence). The CDR3 nucleotides are TGCGCCAGCGGTCCGGGGCCTAGGTCCTACGAGCAGTACTTC. This translates into CASGPGPRSYEQYF.